A single sample is the source of the 17 T cell receptor beta chains below, sequenced in a study of breast tumors, draining lymph nodes, adjacent tissues (dated by TCRdb to 2016 to 2017). The axillary draining lymph nodes of breast cancer patients were the source of the lymph node samples. The library was generated by multiplex PCR. Sequenced on an Illumina HiSeq 2000. TCRdb cleaned the public reads at Q25 with fastp, built clones with MiXCR and kept in-frame beta chains. All rows with the same CDR3 protein become a single entry with the most common DNA and genes. This sample has 270,000 or so distinct CDR3 sequences in its table, and 30% to 35% of those were observed once. 0.85% to 1.3% of the sample is taken by the ten largest. Sequenced material: axillary lymph node tissue. The receptor set was obtained from a female donor with breast cancer. Some clones in this sample may be carry-over from other donors' samples.

As to this clonotype: One junction end disagrees with the germline gene, perhaps due to a read error. This chain connects TRBV25-1 to TRBJ1-5, with a tentative D call TRBD1 (5 bases). From germline, CDR1 is MGHDK and CDR2 SYGVNS. The CDR3 totals 14 residues. The DNA of the CDR3 is TGTGCCGGCAGCGACGCACAGGGCAATCAGCCCCAGCATTTT. Its translation: CAGSDAQGNQPQHF.

This clonotype was observed a few times. This clone may be a read error of a much larger clone one base away. V and J are TRBV24-1 and TRBJ2-2; D possibly corresponds to TRBD1 (6 bases). Trimming shortened V by 7 bases and J by 6 bases, and 20 bases separated the two germline ends. The germline V gene encodes CDR1 KGHDR and CDR2 SFDVKD. The CDR3 contains 16 residues. The CDR3 is CATSLTGGDNAGELFF. CDR3 coding DNA: TGTGCCACCAGCTTAACGGGTGGGGACAACGCCGGGGAGCTGTTTTTT.

The chain carries TRBV2 and TRBJ2-3, with D hard to call. The germline CDR1 and CDR2 sequences are SNHLY and FYNNEI. Trimming took 10 bases from V and 2 from J, leaving 10 bases between them. The CDR3 totals 12 residues. The CDR3: CATRPDTDTQYF. The CDR3 DNA reads TGTGCCACCCGACCAGACACAGATACGCAGTATTTT.

The table lists this clonotype with many counts. The chain is built from TRBV12-3 or TRBV12-4 and TRBJ1-3; D is possibly TRBD1 (5 bases). The CDR3 extends over 15 amino acids. V was trimmed by 5 bases and J by 0 bases, leaving 11 bases between them. For the CDR3, the DNA is TGTGCCAGCAGTCTCGCAGGGTACTCTGGAAACACCATATATTTT. Translation gives CASSLAGYSGNTIYF.

There are many counts of this clonotype. The gene calls are TRBV30 and TRBJ2-5; TRBD2 might be the D (5 bases). The CDR3 has 15 amino acids. V lost 2 bases to trimming and J lost 5 bases, with 18 bases between them. Germline V CDR1 and CDR2: GTSNPN, SVGIG (reference sequence). CDR3 nucleotide sequence: TGTGCCTGGAGTAGGGCGGGTGGTTATGGGGAGACCCAGTACTTC. It translates to CAWSRAGGYGETQYF.

Comments on this clonotype: This may arise from a read error, as a much more abundant clone is one base away. J is TRBJ2-2 and V is TRBV11-3; D may be TRBD1 (5 bases). The ends were cut back, 9 bases at V and 3 bases at J, with 26 bases in the middle. CDR3 size: 18 residues. Looked up from germline, CDR1 is SGHNT and CDR2 is YENEEA. The CDR3 bases are TGTGCCAGTAAAAAGATGGCATCCCCAGGGCCGTACACCGGGGAGCTGTTTTTT. This encodes CASKKMASPGPYTGELFF.

Turning to this clonotype: A much bigger clone sits one base away, suggesting this may be a read error. The V gene is TRBV6-5, the J gene TRBJ2-5, with TRBD1 as a possible D gene (5 bases). Germline V gene sequence: CDR1 MNHEY, CDR2 SVGAGI. There are 16 residues in the CDR3. The DNA for the CDR3 is TGTGCCAGCAGTGACTCGCTTCGCAGGGTTAGGGAGACCCAGTACTTC. Its translation: CASSDSLRRVRETQYF.

Regarding this clonotype: A much larger clone lies a single base off, so this may be a read error. The V call is TRBV9, the J call TRBJ2-5, with a tentative D call TRBD2 (6 bases). Per the germline V gene, CDR1 is SGDLS and CDR2 is YYNGEE. CDR3 size: 14 residues. The CDR3 coding sequence is TGTGCCAGCAGCGTAGAGGGAGGAAAAGAGACCCAGTCCTTC. It specifies CASSVEGGKETQSF. The complete variable domain, with remaining parts taken from reference TRBV9 and TRBJ2-5, reads DSGVTQTPKHLITATGQRVTLRCSPRSGDLSVYWYQQSLDQGLQFLIQYYNGEERAKGNILERFSAQQFPDLHSELNLSSLELGDSALYFCASSVEGGKETQSFGPGTRLLVL.

In this sample, this clonotype turned up many times. V and J are TRBV5-1 and TRBJ1-5, with D possibly TRBD1 on 6 matching bases. This CDR3 has 16 residues. V gave up 0 bases and J gave up 1 base, with 11 bases separating them. CDR1 is SGHRS and CDR2 is YFSETQ in the germline V gene. The chain's CDR3 is CASSLEGGGSNQPQHF. In nucleotides, the CDR3 is TGCGCCAGCAGCTTGGAGGGGGGTGGCAGCAATCAGCCCCAGCATTTT.

This clonotype was picked up many times. The chain couples TRBV15 to TRBJ2-2; D is uncertain. Per the germline V gene, CDR1 is LNHNV and CDR2 is YYDKDF (reference sequence). The CDR3 is 12 residues long. The ends were cut back, 3 bases at V and 5 bases at J, with 4 bases in the middle. The CDR3 loop is CATSRSTGELFF. Written as DNA, the CDR3 is TGTGCCACCAGCAGGTCGACCGGGGAGCTGTTTTTT. Supplemented by reference TRBV15 and TRBJ2-2, the full variable domain reads DAMVIQNPRYQVTQFGKPVTLSCSQTLNHNVMYWYQQKSSQAPKLLFHYYDKDFNNEADTPDNFQSRRPNTSFCFLDIRSPGLGDTAMYLCATSRSTGELFFGEGSRLTVL.

This clonotype has a count of ten or more. The chain employs TRBV20-1 and TRBJ2-3, with 11 bases lining up with TRBD2. Unmatched junction bases numbered 7, after V lost 3 bases and J lost 5 bases. The CDR3 covers 15 residues. CDR1 is DFQATT, CDR2 SNEGSKA, per germline (reference sequence). This chain's CDR3 is CSARDSGRGEDTQYF. In DNA form, the CDR3 reads TGCAGTGCTAGGGATAGCGGGAGGGGTGAAGATACGCAGTATTTT.

This chain connects TRBV7-9 to TRBJ1-1; D not certain. Germline CDR1 and CDR2: SEHNR and FQNEAQ (reference sequence). This CDR3 region has 13 residues. The V end lost 1 base, the J end lost 4 bases, and 7 bases lay between the germline ends. The CDR3 is CASSLDPGTEAFF. The DNA for the CDR3 is TGTGCCAGCAGCTTAGATCCCGGCACTGAAGCTTTCTTT.

This clonotype appeared many times. For the CDR3, the DNA is TGTGCCACCAGCAGAGAGTTGGGGGGCGGGAATGAGCAGTTCTTC. Its protein product is CATSRELGGGNEQFF. J is TRBJ2-1 and V is TRBV15; D could derive from TRBD1 or TRBD2 (6 bases each). Germline assignment: CDR1 LNHNV and CDR2 YYDKDF (reference sequence). The CDR3 totals 15 residues. Deletions cut 0 bases from V and 7 bases from J, with 13 bases between.

Comment on this clonotype: Given a much more abundant clone one base away, this may be a read error. The chain recombines TRBV6-6 with TRBJ1-2; TRBD1 aligns across 7 bases. CDR3 length: 13 residues. V was clipped by 4 bases and J by 4 bases; unmatched bases: 3. CDR1 and CDR2 from the germline V gene are MNHNY and SVGAGI (reference sequence). Here the CDR3 DNA reads TGTGCCAGCAGTTCGGCAGGGGGCTATGGCTACACCTTC. This translates into CASSSAGGYGYTF.

This clonotype was detected ten times or more. The chain recombines TRBV20-1 with TRBJ2-5; no definite D call. V was trimmed by 0 bases and J by 2 bases, leaving 13 bases between them. The CDR3 covers 15 residues. CDR1 and CDR2 (germline): DFQATT, SNEGSKA (reference sequence). The CDR3 bases are TGCAGTGCTAGAGATCTCCGAGGACCTCAAGAGACCCAGTACTTC. This translates into CSARDLRGPQETQYF.

This clonotype was detected ten times or more. This chain connects TRBV29-1 to TRBJ2-7; possibly TRBD1 for D (6 bases). CDR3 size: 13 residues. CDR1 and CDR2 (germline): SQVTM, ANQGSEA. The ends were cut back, 6 bases at V and 4 bases at J, with 16 bases in the middle. CDR3 amino acids: CSVTDSHRYEQYF. DNA of the CDR3: TGCAGCGTAACGGACAGTCATCGGTACGAGCAGTACTTC.

This clonotype was detected many times. At one of its ends the junction is not consistent with the germline gene, which may arise from a read error. The V call is TRBV6-5, the J call TRBJ1-5; D not resolved. This CDR3 is 13 amino acids long. Looked up from germline, CDR1 is MNHEY and CDR2 is SVGAGI. CDR3 residues: CASSYGSDQPQHF. The CDR3 nucleotides are TGTGCCAGCAGTTACGGTAGCGATCAGCCCCAGCATTTT.